The clone carrying this T cell receptor beta chain was observed a handful of times. Per the original methods: Amplification with reference gene primers provided the estimates of nucleated cell counts. Profiled with immunoSEQ multiplex PCR; TCRdb holds only in-frame clones, not every one. D and trimming were read from the DNA, whereas the V and J calls and clone size are those reported in that table. The sample includes about 100,000 clones, 91% of them seen just once. This sample stems from a study of blood T cell repertoires in COVID-19. Study-wide context: The United States, Italy and Spain provided the acute and convalescent COVID-19 samples.

The CDR3 sequence is 13 residues long. Trimming left V 5 bases short and J 3 bases short, with 10 bases between. Germline CDR1 is SEHNR and CDR2 is FQNEAQ (reference sequence). This sequence joins TRBV7-9 and TRBJ1-2; unclear D gene. Source material: peripheral blood. This clonotype was obtained from a man in his forties or fifties with active COVID-19. CDR3 residues: CASSRDADYGYTF. The DNA for the CDR3 is TGTGCCAGCAGCCGCGATGCGGACTATGGCTACACCTTC.